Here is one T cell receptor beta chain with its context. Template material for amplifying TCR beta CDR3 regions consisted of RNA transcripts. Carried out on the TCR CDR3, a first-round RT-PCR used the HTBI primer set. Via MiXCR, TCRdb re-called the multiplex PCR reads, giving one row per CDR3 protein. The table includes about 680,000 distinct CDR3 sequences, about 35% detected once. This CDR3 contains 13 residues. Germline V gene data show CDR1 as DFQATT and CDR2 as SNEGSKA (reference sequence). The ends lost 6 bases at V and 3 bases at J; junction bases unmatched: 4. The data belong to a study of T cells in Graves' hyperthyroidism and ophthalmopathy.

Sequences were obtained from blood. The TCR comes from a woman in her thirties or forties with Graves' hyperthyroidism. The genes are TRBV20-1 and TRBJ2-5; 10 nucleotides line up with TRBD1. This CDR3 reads CSAPTGGKETQYF. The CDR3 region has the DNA TGCAGTGCCCCGACAGGGGGCAAAGAGACCCAGTACTTC.